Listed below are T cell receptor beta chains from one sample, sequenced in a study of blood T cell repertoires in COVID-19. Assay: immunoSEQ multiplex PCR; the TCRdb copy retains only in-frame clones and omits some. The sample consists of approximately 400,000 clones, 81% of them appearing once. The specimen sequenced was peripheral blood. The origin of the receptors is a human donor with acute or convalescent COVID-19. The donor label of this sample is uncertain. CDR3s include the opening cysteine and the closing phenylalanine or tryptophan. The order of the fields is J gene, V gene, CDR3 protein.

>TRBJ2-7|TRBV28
CASSQVLGGEYEQYF
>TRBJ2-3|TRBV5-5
CASSLARPREGVVDTQYF
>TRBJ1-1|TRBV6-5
CASSYMEEAFF
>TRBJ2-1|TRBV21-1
CASSKGLQQGKRGAVYNEQFF
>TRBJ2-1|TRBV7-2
CASSFVRGGTSEQFF
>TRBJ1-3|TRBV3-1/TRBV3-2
CASSQSSAGNTIYF
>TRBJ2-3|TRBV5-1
CASSGLAGGRGHTDTQYF
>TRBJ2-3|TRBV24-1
CATSDYGGATDTQYF
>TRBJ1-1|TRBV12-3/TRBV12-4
CASRLDRNTEAFF
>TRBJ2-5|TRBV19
CASSISLARETQYF
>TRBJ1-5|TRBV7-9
CASSLDRVNQPQHF
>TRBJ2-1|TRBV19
CASSIGTGEYNEQFF
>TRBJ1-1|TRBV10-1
CASSDADNAFF
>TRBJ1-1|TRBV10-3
CAISEADRAGRGAFF
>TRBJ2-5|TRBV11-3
CASSPRTSPGTQYF
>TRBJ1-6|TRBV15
CATRTRTVNSPLHF
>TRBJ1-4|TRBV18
CASSGQVAEKLFF
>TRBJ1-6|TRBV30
CAYSTGSVPLHF
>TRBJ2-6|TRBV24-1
CATSLGGTGANVLTF
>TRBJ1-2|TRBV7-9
CASRGTINYGYTF
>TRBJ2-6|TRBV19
CASTGEAGRGQLSGANVLTF
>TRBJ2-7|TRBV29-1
CSYRDRSSYEQYF
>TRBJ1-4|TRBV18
CASSLNKGTVNEKLFF
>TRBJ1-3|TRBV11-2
CASSLQRAGTSGNTIYF
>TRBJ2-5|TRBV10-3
CAISGAQGAQETQYF
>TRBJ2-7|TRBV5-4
CASSTLAGDPYEQYF
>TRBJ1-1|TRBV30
CASDRGRGAFF
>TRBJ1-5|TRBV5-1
CASSLAVWGQTSNQPQHF
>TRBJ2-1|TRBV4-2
CASSHPSGSYNEQFF
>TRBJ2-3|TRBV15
CATSGGLAGGPVKSDTQYF
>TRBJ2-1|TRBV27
CASSLQGTYNEQFF
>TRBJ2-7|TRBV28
CASRPTGTYEQYF
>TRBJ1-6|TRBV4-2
CASSQEWVGTVNSPLHF
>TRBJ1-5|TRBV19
CASKDRGNQPQHF
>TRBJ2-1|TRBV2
CASSAGGWDSRKQFF
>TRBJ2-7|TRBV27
CASSQRWGGVYEQYF
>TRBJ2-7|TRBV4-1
CASSQEARGEQYF
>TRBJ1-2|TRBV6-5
CASSYARQGANGYTF
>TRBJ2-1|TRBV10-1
CASSGTGDNEQFF
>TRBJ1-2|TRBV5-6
CASRGQGRVGYTF
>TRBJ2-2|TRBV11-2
CASRSPGLGWRDTGELFF
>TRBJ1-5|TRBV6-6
CASSSDRGLGQPQHF
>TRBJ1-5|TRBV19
CASREDRRLNQPQHF
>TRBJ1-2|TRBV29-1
CSVLGQGSLNYGYTF
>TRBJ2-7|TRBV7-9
CASSFGDIGRGEQYF
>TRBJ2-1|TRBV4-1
CASSQQGTGAGGPGEQFF
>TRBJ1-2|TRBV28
CASRGQGHYGYTF
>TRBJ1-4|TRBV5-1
CASSSGTAEKLFF
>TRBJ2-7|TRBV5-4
CASSLGSGLSYEQYF